This is a list of T cell receptor beta chains from one sample in a study of identifying expanded T cells in peripheral blood. Repertoires were generated with immunoSEQ multiplex PCR, while TCRdb's copy carries only in-frame clones and drops some. The sample holds 100,000 to 150,000 clones, approximately 80% seen once. The source material was blood. These receptor sequences come from a person aged 18 to 75 in good health. Each CDR3 is given with its conserved first and last residue. The D gene is left open where the match is weak. Some rows have no size entry. The others give once, few or many, or a class for an expanded clone.

size: NA
V: TRBV10-1
J: TRBJ1-4
D: NA
DNA: TGCGCCAGCAGTGAAGGACTATCCAATGGCGAGGAAAAACTGTTTTTT
CDR3: CASSEGLSNGEEKLFF

size: NA
V: TRBV5-1
J: TRBJ1-2
D: NA
DNA: TGCGCCAGCAGCCTGCTACCACCCGGGACGGATAACTATGGCTACACCTTC
CDR3: CASSLLPPGTDNYGYTF

size: NA
V: TRBV19
J: TRBJ1-5
D: NA
DNA: TGTGCCAGTAGTATATTTCTAGTTTGGGGAGGACAGCCCCAGCATTTT
CDR3: CASSIFLVWGGQPQHF

size: NA
V: TRBV10-1
J: TRBJ2-3
D: NA
DNA: TGCGCCAGCTCGATGACCCGCACAGATACGCAGTATTTT
CDR3: CASSMTRTDTQYF

size: NA
V: TRBV5-5
J: TRBJ2-1
D: TRBD1
DNA: TGTGCCAGCAGCCTGTCCGGAGACAGGGGCTCTACCAATGAGCAGTTCTTC
CDR3: CASSLSGDRGSTNEQFF

size: NA
V: TRBV11-2
J: TRBJ2-5
D: NA
DNA: TGTGCCAGCAGCTTGCAAGAGACCCAGTACTTC
CDR3: CASSLQETQYF

size: NA
V: TRBV6-5
J: TRBJ1-6
D: NA
DNA: TGTGCCAGCAGTAATAACAGGTTCAATTCACCCCTCCACTTT
CDR3: CASSNNRFNSPLHF

size: few
V: TRBV4-3
J: TRBJ1-3
D: NA
DNA: TGCGCCAGCAGCCAAGACCACCCACGGCTCTCTGGAAACACCATATATTTT
CDR3: CASSQDHPRLSGNTIYF

size: NA
V: TRBV6-1
J: TRBJ1-5
D: NA
DNA: TGTGCCAGCAGTGAAGGTACAGGGAGTTTGAGGCCGGCCCAGCATTTT
CDR3: CASSEGTGSLRPAQHF

size: NA
V: TRBV9
J: TRBJ1-1
D: NA
DNA: TGTGCCAGCAGCCCACGGAGGGAGGGGGGGCTAATGAACACTGAAGCTTTCTTT
CDR3: CASSPRREGGLMNTEAFF

size: few
V: TRBV7-9
J: TRBJ1-2
D: NA
DNA: TGTGCCAGCGGAACCCGGGACGTGCAGATTCGCGATCATGGCTACACCTTC
CDR3: CASGTRDVQIRDHGYTF

size: NA
V: TRBV19
J: TRBJ1-2
D: NA
DNA: TGTGCCAGTAGTCCGACAGGCCCCTGGGGCTACACCTTC
CDR3: CASSPTGPWGYTF

size: NA
V: TRBV7-2
J: TRBJ1-2
D: NA
DNA: TGTGCCAGCAGCCCAATCCCCACAGGGAGCTATGGCTACACCTTC
CDR3: CASSPIPTGSYGYTF

size: NA
V: TRBV27
J: TRBJ2-1
D: TRBD2
DNA: TGTGCCAGCGCTAAGAGCGGGGTATCCTACAATGAGCAGTTCTTC
CDR3: CASAKSGVSYNEQFF

size: once
V: TRBV18
J: TRBJ2-1
D: NA
DNA: TGTGCCAGCTCACCACCGGGCCTTTACAATGAGCAGTTCTTC
CDR3: CASSPPGLYNEQFF

size: NA
V: TRBV7-2
J: TRBJ2-5
D: NA
DNA: TGTGCCAGCACCCCGCCCGAGGGGTGGATCACTTTGGAGGAGACCCAGTACTTC
CDR3: CASTPPEGWITLEETQYF

size: NA
V: TRBV5-6
J: TRBJ1-5
D: NA
DNA: TGTGCCAGCAGCTTCAGGGAGTCAAGTGAATCCCAGCATTTT
CDR3: CASSFRESSESQHF

size: once
V: TRBV18
J: TRBJ1-1
D: NA
DNA: TGTGCCAGCTCACCGAGCGCGCACGCTGAAGCTTTCTTT
CDR3: CASSPSAHAEAFF